The next 14 T cell receptor beta chains were all read from a single sample in a study of OX40 agonist ivuxolimab in advanced cancers. TCRdb keeps only in-frame clones here, not all; method: immunoSEQ multiplex PCR. Of roughly 100,000 clones detected, about nine tenths appear once; the ten largest clones hold about 0.48%. Sequenced here: CD4+ or CD8+ T cells sorted from blood, sampled in a trial of the OX40 agonist ivuxolimab. The source of these receptors is an adult with an advanced solid tumor such as melanoma, head and neck, liver or kidney cancer.

V is TRBV7-8 and J is TRBJ2-1, with 16 bases fitting TRBD2. The CDR3 totals 15 residues. V trimming: 5 bases; J trimming: 9 bases; junction bases outside the gene matches: 4. Germline CDR1 SGHVS, CDR2 FQNEAQ. The CDR3 nucleotides read TGTGCCAGCAGCGGGACTAGCGGGGGGGCAGTTGAGCAGTTCTTC. It encodes CASSGTSGGAVEQFF.

The sample holds one count of this clone. The chain recombines TRBV5-1 with TRBJ1-3, with TRBD1 matching 9 bases. This CDR3 is built from 15 residues. V was clipped by 6 bases and J by 8 bases; unmatched bases: 12. Germline-derived CDR1 and CDR2 are SGHRS and YFSETQ. CDR3 amino acids: CASKRGTGREDTIYF. Here the CDR3 DNA reads TGCGCCAGCAAACGGGGGACAGGGAGAGAGGACACCATATATTTT.

V gene TRBV7-2 combines with J gene TRBJ1-5; D is perhaps TRBD1 (5 bases). Between the trimmed V and J ends, which lost 5 bases and 4 bases, there was a span of 9 bases. Germline values: CDR1 SGHTA, CDR2 FQGNSA. The CDR3 is made up of 13 amino acids. As DNA, the CDR3 is TGTGCCAGCAGCAATGAGGGGAATCAGCCCCAGCATTTT. Protein product: CASSNEGNQPQHF.

A single count supports this clone. The chain uses TRBV6-1 and TRBJ1-6, with 8 bases lining up with TRBD1. J lost 9 bases, V lost 3 bases, and 4 bases had no gene match. Per germline, CDR1 MNHNS and CDR2 SASEGT. The CDR3 runs 14 residues. The CDR3 DNA follows: TGTGCCAGCAGTGACAGGGGGCCCGTTTCACCCCTCCACTTT. Translation: CASSDRGPVSPLHF.

The chain couples TRBV28 to TRBJ2-7; D is unclear. V was trimmed by 5 bases and J by 2 bases, leaving 13 bases between them. The CDR3 spans 14 residues. Germline V gene data show CDR1 as MDHEN and CDR2 as SYDVKM. The CDR3 sequence is CASSPKWQTYEQYF. The CDR3 coding sequence is TGTGCCAGCAGTCCCAAATGGCAAACCTACGAGCAGTACTTC.

This chain uses TRBV18 with TRBJ1-2; possibly TRBD1 for D (6 bases). There are 18 residues in the CDR3. Between the trimmed V and J ends, which lost 6 bases and 0 bases, there was a span of 23 bases. Germline lookup yields CDR1 KGHSH and CDR2 LQKENI. For the CDR3, the DNA is TGTGCCAGCTCCGGTGGAACAGGGAGGATCGCAGCTAACTATGGCTACACCTTC. Its protein product is CASSGGTGRIAANYGYTF.

The J gene is TRBJ2-3, the V gene TRBV4-1; unclear D gene. Trimming stripped 3 bases from V and 4 bases from J, with 23 bases between. CDR3 length: 18 amino acids. Germline V gene sequence: CDR1 MGHRA, CDR2 YSYEKL. Written as DNA, the CDR3 is TGCGCCAGCAGCCAGGTCGACCTCAGGTCAACGGCCCCAGATACGCAGTATTTT. It yields the protein CASSQVDLRSTAPDTQYF.

V and J are TRBV23-1 and TRBJ1-3; possibly TRBD1 for D (5 bases). TRBV23-1 is classed as an ORF, of uncertain function. This CDR3 spans 17 amino acids. The germline V and J ends were trimmed by 3 bases and 5 bases, with 20 bases remaining between them. The chain's CDR3 is CASSHPLRGERRNTIYF. The CDR3 nucleotides read TGCGCCAGCAGTCATCCCCTCAGAGGGGAGAGGAGAAACACCATATATTTT.

The DNA of the CDR3 is TGCGCCAGCAGCCTCTTGTGGACAGGGAGAAACGAAAAACTGTTTTTT. Translation: CASSLLWTGRNEKLFF. The genes are TRBV4-3 and TRBJ1-4; TRBD1 matches 8 bases. Germline-derived CDR1 and CDR2 are LGHNA and YSLEER. V lost 4 bases to trimming and J lost 8 bases; unmatched junction nucleotides: 12. The CDR3 spans 16 residues.

The chain recombines TRBV10-2 with TRBJ1-1; 7 bases line up with TRBD1. Trimming cost V 3 bases and J 0 bases; bases outside gene matches: 7. This CDR3 has 16 amino acids. From germline, CDR1 is WSHSY and CDR2 SAAADI. CDR3 sequence reads: CASSDSGTALNTEAFF. The CDR3 DNA follows: TGCGCCAGCAGTGATTCCGGGACAGCTTTGAACACTGAAGCTTTCTTT.

The chain joins TRBV19 to TRBJ2-2; either TRBD1 or TRBD2 may fit D (5 bases each). The CDR3 is 13 residues long. The V gene lost 7 bases and the J gene lost 7 bases, with 13 bases spanning the gap. Germline V CDR1 and CDR2: LNHDA, SQIVND (reference sequence). The CDR3 spells CASTMGVIGELFF. Written as DNA, the CDR3 is TGTGCCAGTACCATGGGGGTGATCGGGGAGCTGTTTTTT.

The genes are TRBV10-1 and TRBJ1-6; D is possibly TRBD1 (6 bases). This CDR3 is built from 14 residues. Germline CDR1 is WNHNN and CDR2 is SYGVQD (reference sequence). Between the trimmed V and J ends, which lost 10 bases and 10 bases, there was a span of 20 bases. The CDR3 sequence: CAIPRAGEGSPLHF. DNA of the CDR3: TGCGCCATCCCTCGGGCAGGGGAGGGATCACCCCTCCACTTT.

The genes are TRBV7-2 and TRBJ1-3; D not certain. The CDR3 sequence is 15 residues long. Deletions cut 1 base from V and 2 bases from J, with 9 bases between. Looked up from germline, CDR1 is SGHTA and CDR2 is FQGNSA. CDR3 amino acids: CASSLGGLTGNTIYF. CDR3 sequence (DNA): TGTGCCAGCAGCTTAGGTGGGCTTACTGGAAACACCATATATTTT.

V gene TRBV18 combines with J gene TRBJ1-1; 8 bases are a match to TRBD1. Germline trimming cut 4 bases from V and 6 bases from J; bases unmatched to any gene: 13. Germline assignment: CDR1 KGHSH and CDR2 LQKENI. The CDR3 is 16 amino acids. The CDR3, as DNA: TGTGCCAGCTCACGGGACACCCGAAGGGGACAGGCTGAAGCTTTCTTT. It codes for CASSRDTRRGQAEAFF.